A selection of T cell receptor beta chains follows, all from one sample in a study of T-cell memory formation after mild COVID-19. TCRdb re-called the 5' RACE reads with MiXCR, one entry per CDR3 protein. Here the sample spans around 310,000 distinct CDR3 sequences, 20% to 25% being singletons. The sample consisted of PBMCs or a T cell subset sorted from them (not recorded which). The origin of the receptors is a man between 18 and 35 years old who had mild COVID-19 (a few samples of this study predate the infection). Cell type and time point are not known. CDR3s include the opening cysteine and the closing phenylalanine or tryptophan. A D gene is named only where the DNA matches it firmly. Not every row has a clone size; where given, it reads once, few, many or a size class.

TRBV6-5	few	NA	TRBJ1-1	CASTLREEYTEAFF	TGTGCCAGCACCTTACGGGAGGAATACACTGAAGCTTTCTTT
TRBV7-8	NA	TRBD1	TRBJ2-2	CASSVNRGSGELFF	TGTGCCAGCAGCGTTAACAGGGGATCCGGGGAGCTGTTTTTT
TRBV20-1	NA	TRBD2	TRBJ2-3	CSASGLAASTDTQYF	TGCAGTGCTAGTGGGCTAGCGGCCTCAACAGATACGCAGTATTTT
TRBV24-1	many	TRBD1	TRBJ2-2	CATSELGTAANTGELFF	TGTGCCACCAGTGAACTAGGGACAGCTGCGAACACCGGGGAGCTGTTTTTT
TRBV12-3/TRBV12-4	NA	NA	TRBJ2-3	CASTPMQGLLTQYF	TGTGCCAGCACCCCAATGCAAGGGCTTCTTACGCAGTATTTT
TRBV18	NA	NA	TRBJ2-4	CASSLPGSLVAF	TGTGCCAGCTCACTTCCCGGGTCCCTTGTCGCCTTC
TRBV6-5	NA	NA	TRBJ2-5	CASSPWGLETQYF	TGTGCCAGCAGCCCCTGGGGCCTAGAGACCCAGTACTTC
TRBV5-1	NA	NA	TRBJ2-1	CASSPQDSYNEQFF	TGCGCCAGCAGCCCACAGGATTCCTACAATGAGCAGTTCTTC
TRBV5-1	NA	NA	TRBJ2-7	CASSLAGFYEQYF	TGCGCCAGCAGCTTGGCCGGGTTCTACGAGCAGTACTTC
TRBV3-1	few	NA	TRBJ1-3	CASSHTGVSGNTIYF	TGTGCCAGCAGCCACACAGGCGTCTCTGGAAACACCATATATTTT
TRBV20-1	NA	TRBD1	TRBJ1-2	CSATGTVGYGYTF	TGCAGTGCAACCGGGACAGTGGGCTATGGCTACACCTTC
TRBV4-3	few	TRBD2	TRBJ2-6	CASSQDPSLAGANSGANVLTF	TGCGCCAGCAGCCAAGACCCCTCACTAGCGGGGGCGAACTCTGGGGCCAACGTCCTGACTTTC
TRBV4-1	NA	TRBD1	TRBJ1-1	CASSHPDRDRESEAFF	TGCGCCAGCAGCCACCCCGACCGGGACAGGGAAAGTGAAGCTTTCTTT
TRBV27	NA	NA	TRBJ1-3	CASSSHNAGNTIYF	TGTGCCAGCAGTTCTCACAACGCTGGAAACACCATATATTTT
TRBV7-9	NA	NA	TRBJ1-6	CASSFSGLGSPLHF	TGTGCCAGCAGCTTTTCAGGGTTAGGCTCACCCCTCCACTTT
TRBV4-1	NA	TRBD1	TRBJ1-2	CASSHTNLGGAGYGYTF	TGCGCCAGCAGCCATACTAACCTAGGGGGCGCAGGCTATGGCTACACCTTC
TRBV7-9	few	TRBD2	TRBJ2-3	CASSAGGHTDTQYF	TGTGCCAGCAGCGCGGGGGGGCATACAGATACGCAGTATTTT
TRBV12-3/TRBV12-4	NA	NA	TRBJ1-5	CASSPYPGRDYNQPQHF	TGTGCCAGCAGTCCATACCCGGGCAGGGATTACAATCAGCCCCAGCATTTT